The 9 T cell receptor beta chains presented below share a single source sample, sequenced in a study of breast tumors, draining lymph nodes, adjacent tissues. TCRdb processed the multiplex PCR reads anew with MiXCR; each CDR3 protein has one entry. Of fewer than 150,000 distinct CDR3 sequences in the sample, approximately 22% were seen once. Breast cancer patients provided tissue from their axillary draining lymph nodes. The sequencing input was axillary lymph node tissue. The receptors derive from a female donor with breast cancer. Some clones in this sample may be carry-over from other donors' samples.

Concerning this clonotype: A read error may explain this, as a much larger clone is one base away. The chain combines TRBV19 with TRBJ1-2; TRBD1 matches 9 bases. The germline CDR1 and CDR2 sequences are LNHDA and SQIVND (reference sequence). With 5 bases clipped from V and 5 bases from J, the junction kept 6 bases outside the gene matches. The CDR3 covers 14 residues. The CDR3 protein is CASSAFGTGYGYTF. CDR3 coding DNA: TGTGCCAGTAGTGCCTTCGGGACAGGGTATGGCTACACCTTC.

Ten or more counts support this clonotype. The CDR3 region is CASSLRGGHEKLFF. As DNA, the CDR3 is TGTGCCAGCAGCTTAAGGGGGGGACATGAAAAACTGTTTTTT. The chain is built from TRBV7-8 and TRBJ1-4; a weak D match, TRBD1 (6 bases). Trimming shortened V by 2 bases and J by 6 bases, and 10 bases separated the two germline ends. This CDR3 region has 14 residues. The V gene's germline CDR1 is SGHVS and CDR2 FQNEAQ.

This clonotype was seen at least ten times. This chain joins TRBV4-1 and TRBJ2-7; TRBD2 aligns across 7 bases. Germline CDR1 MGHRA, CDR2 YSYEKL. This CDR3 contains 15 residues. V was clipped by 1 base and J by 4 bases; unmatched bases: 7. The CDR3 is CASSQVAGEEYEQYF. DNA of the CDR3: TGCGCCAGCAGCCAAGTTGCGGGAGAGGAGTACGAGCAGTACTTC.

This clonotype showed up many times. V and J are TRBV19 and TRBJ1-3; D ambiguous. CDR3 length: 16 amino acids. Looked up from germline, CDR1 is LNHDA and CDR2 is SQIVND (reference sequence). V was trimmed by 8 bases and J by 0 bases, leaving 17 bases between them. CDR3 nucleotides: TGTGCCAGTTTTGGAGGCAGGCTAAACTCTGGAAACACCATATATTTT. Residues: CASFGGRLNSGNTIYF. Together with reference TRBV19 and TRBJ1-3, the CDR3 gives the full variable domain: DGGITQSPKYLFRKEGQNVTLSCEQNLNHDAMYWYRQDPGQGLRLIYYSQIVNDFQKGDIAEGYSVSREKKESFPLTVTSAQKNPTAFYLCASFGGRLNSGNTIYFGEGSWLTVV.

For this clonotype: Mismatch with germline at one junction end may stem from a read error. The rearrangement links TRBV27 to TRBJ2-3; 9 nucleotides match TRBD2. Germline V gene sequence: CDR1 MNHEY, CDR2 SMNVEV (reference sequence). This CDR3 comprises 16 residues. The CDR3 nucleotides read TGTGCCAGCAGTTTAGCGGGAGGGCCGAGCACAGGTACGCAGTATTTT. This codes for CASSLAGGPSTGTQYF.

This clonotype was seen ten or more times. The chain couples TRBV27 to TRBJ2-7; D is unclear. Germline CDR1 MNHEY, CDR2 SMNVEV (reference sequence). Trimming shortened V by 5 bases and J by 4 bases, and 12 bases separated the two germline ends. The length of the CDR3 is 13 residues. The CDR3 DNA reads TGTGCCAGCAGTCCCACCATCAGTTACGAGCAGTACTTC. Translating gives CASSPTISYEQYF.

This clonotype was seen many times. The rearrangement joins TRBV6-2 or TRBV6-3 to TRBJ2-7; D ambiguous. The CDR3 length is 11 residues. From germline, CDR1 is MNHEY and CDR2 SVGEGT. V lost 2 bases and J lost 6, with 5 bases in between. This CDR3 reads CASSYTGEQYF. The CDR3 bases are TGTGCCAGCAGTTACACTGGCGAGCAGTACTTC.

This clonotype occurred many times. The rearrangement joins TRBV7-2 to TRBJ2-3; D remains ambiguous. Germline V gene sequence: CDR1 SGHTA, CDR2 FQGNSA. V was pared by 4 bases and J by 6 bases, with 14 bases between. This CDR3 region has 14 residues. The CDR3 here is CASSSGLRRDTQYF. The CDR3 DNA follows: TGTGCCAGCAGCTCCGGTCTCCGGCGGGATACGCAGTATTTT.

Only one count was recorded for this clonotype. A much bigger clone sits one base away, suggesting this may be a read error. This is likely a read error, given that the CDR3 carries no conserved phenylalanine or tryptophan at its end. The V call is TRBV6-1, the J call TRBJ2-5; D unclear. V dropped 4 bases and J dropped 7 bases, with 7 bases sitting between them. Germline-derived CDR1 and CDR2 are MNHNS and SASEGT. The CDR3 runs 11 residues. Here the CDR3 reads CASSVVGTQYL. CDR3 DNA sequence: TGTGCCAGCAGTGTGGTGGGGACCCAGTACCTC.